The 5 T cell receptor beta chains in this list originate from one sample, sequenced in a study of T-cell memory formation after mild COVID-19. TCRdb fed the 5' RACE reads into MiXCR, producing one record per CDR3 protein. The repertoire has 200,000 to 300,000 distinct CDR3 sequences, about a sixth of them found once; the top ten carry around 21%. The source material was PBMCs or a T cell subset sorted from them (not recorded which). The receptors were sampled from a man aged 18 to 29 who had mild COVID-19 (a few samples of this study predate the infection). Cell type and time point are not known.

The chain has TRBV4-1 and TRBJ2-1; TRBD1 or TRBD2 may be the D gene (5 bases each). Germline V CDR1 and CDR2: MGHRA, YSYEKL. Deletions cut 4 bases from V and 8 bases from J, with 6 bases between. The CDR3 loop spans 11 amino acids. Here the CDR3 DNA reads TGCGCCAGCAGCCTGGGGGATGAGCAGTTCTTC. Translated, it gives CASSLGDEQFF.

The chain is built from TRBV20-1 and TRBJ2-7, with D unclear. The V end was cut by 1 base, the J end by 12 bases, with 19 bases between. The CDR3 has 13 amino acids. The germline V gene has CDR1 DFQATT and CDR2 SNEGSKA (reference sequence). This CDR3 is CSARGQPIPGLYF. The CDR3, as DNA: TGCAGTGCTAGAGGGCAGCCGATCCCCGGGCTGTACTTC.

V is TRBV5-1 and J is TRBJ2-1; D is uncertain. This CDR3 has 14 amino acids. Germline loops: CDR1 SGHRS, CDR2 YFSETQ. The V end was cut by 1 base, the J end by 7 bases, with 12 bases between. The CDR3 spells CASSLIPSGNEQFF. The CDR3 DNA is TGCGCCAGCAGCTTGATCCCCTCCGGGAATGAGCAGTTCTTC.

This clonotype was seen only a few times. The J gene is TRBJ2-3, the V gene TRBV12-3 or TRBV12-4; D is uncertain. Between the trimmed V and J ends, which lost 8 bases and 2 bases, there was a span of 11 bases. The CDR3 consists of 13 residues. The CDR3 region has the DNA TGTGCCAGCCACCGGACGGCCACAGATACGCAGTATTTT. Translating gives CASHRTATDTQYF.

J is TRBJ2-5 and V is TRBV3-1; D gene unclear. The CDR3 runs 14 residues. The germline V gene encodes CDR1 LGHDT and CDR2 YNNKEL (reference sequence). Between the trimmed V and J ends, which lost 2 bases and 5 bases, there was a span of 12 bases. CDR3 sequence: CASSQRARAETQYF. DNA of the CDR3: TGTGCCAGCAGCCAACGGGCCCGTGCGGAGACCCAGTACTTC.